One and the same sample provided the 13 T cell receptor beta chains below, sequenced in a study of OX40 agonist ivuxolimab in advanced cancers. The protocol was immunoSEQ multiplex PCR, while the TCRdb copy is restricted to in-frame clones and leaves out a portion. The sample lists some 150,000 clones, over 75% occurring once. This specimen consisted of CD4+ or CD8+ T cells sorted from blood, obtained in a trial of the OX40 agonist ivuxolimab. Receptors were obtained from an adult with an advanced solid tumor such as melanoma, head and neck, liver or kidney cancer.

The chain uses TRBV5-1 and TRBJ1-1; D is unclear. This CDR3 has 14 amino acids. Trimming stripped 6 bases from V and 3 bases from J, with 15 bases between. Germline CDR1 reads SGHRS; CDR2 reads YFSETQ. This CDR3 reads CASIDPTGYTEAFF. Written as DNA, the CDR3 is TGCGCCAGCATAGACCCAACGGGGTACACTGAAGCTTTCTTT.

V and J are TRBV28 and TRBJ2-7; 12 positions agree with TRBD2. Germline values: CDR1 MDHEN, CDR2 SYDVKM. The CDR3 is 13 residues long. V lost 9 bases and J lost 4; bases outside the gene matches: 4. This CDR3 reads CASETSGRYEQYF. CDR3 sequence (DNA): TGTGCCAGTGAAACTAGCGGGAGGTACGAGCAGTACTTC.

The genes are TRBV27 and TRBJ2-1; 7 positions agree with TRBD2. CDR3 length: 16 residues. Germline V CDR1 and CDR2: MNHEY, SMNVEV (reference sequence). J was trimmed by 0 bases and V by 5 bases; bases with no gene match: 7. The CDR3 here is CASSPPAGSSYNEQFF. As DNA, the CDR3 is TGTGCCAGCAGTCCACCAGCGGGGAGCTCCTACAATGAGCAGTTCTTC.

The chain is built from TRBV4-2 and TRBJ2-5; 8 positions match TRBD1. From germline, CDR1 is LGHNA and CDR2 YNFKEQ. The length of the CDR3 is 17 residues. V trimming: 5 bases; J trimming: 5 bases; junction bases outside the gene matches: 16. The CDR3 sequence is CASSSPTGQVMSETQYF. The CDR3 region has the DNA TGTGCCAGCAGCTCTCCTACGGGACAGGTTATGTCGGAGACCCAGTACTTC.

The chain uses TRBV27 and TRBJ2-3; D ambiguous. Trimming cost V 2 bases and J 4 bases, with 7 bases left between them. This CDR3 has 13 residues. CDR1 is MNHEY, CDR2 SMNVEV, per germline (reference sequence). The CDR3 loop reads CASSLGQADTQYF. CDR3 nucleotides: TGTGCCAGCAGTTTAGGTCAGGCAGATACGCAGTATTTT.

The rearrangement joins TRBV15 to TRBJ2-4; 11 positions match TRBD1. There are 17 residues in the CDR3. Unmatched junction bases numbered 8, after V lost 5 bases and J lost 2 bases. CDR1 and CDR2 (germline): LNHNV, YYDKDF (reference sequence). CDR3 region: CATSDLGTGGTKNIQYF. CDR3 in DNA: TGTGCCACCAGCGATCTAGGGACAGGGGGAACCAAAAACATTCAGTACTTC.

Points on this clone: Other DNA sequences in this specimen translate into the identical CDR3. The chain is built from TRBV7-3 and TRBJ2-3; 9 bases agree with TRBD1. This CDR3 spans 15 amino acids. Looked up from germline, CDR1 is SGHTA and CDR2 is FQGTGA. The V gene end was trimmed by 2 bases and the J gene end by 3 bases; junction bases not matched to a gene: 3. The CDR3 sequence: CASSLSGQGTDTQYF. The CDR3 DNA reads as TGTGCCAGCAGCTTATCTGGACAGGGGACAGATACGCAGTATTTT.

The chain uses TRBV28 and TRBJ2-1, with TRBD2 matching over 7 bases. V trimming: 7 bases; J trimming: 5 bases; junction bases outside the gene matches: 11. The CDR3 is made up of 15 amino acids. Germline CDR1 reads MDHEN; CDR2 reads SYDVKM. The CDR3 protein is CASNPGASGNNEQFF. As DNA, the CDR3 is TGTGCCAGCAACCCTGGGGCTAGCGGCAACAATGAGCAGTTCTTC.

The chain combines TRBV28 with TRBJ2-7, with D hard to call. The CDR3 extends over 14 amino acids. The V and J ends lost 5 bases and 4 bases respectively, with 15 bases between them. Germline-derived CDR1 and CDR2 are MDHEN and SYDVKM. The CDR3: CASSASPVQYEQYF. The CDR3 region has the DNA TGTGCCAGCAGTGCCTCGCCAGTGCAATACGAGCAGTACTTC.

The chain recombines TRBV7-2 with TRBJ2-7; TRBD2 matches at 7 bases. The V and J ends lost 5 bases and 1 base, in that order; junction bases with no gene match: 8. The CDR3 runs to 15 residues. Per the germline V gene, CDR1 is SGHTA and CDR2 is FQGNSA. The CDR3, as DNA: TGTGCCAGCAGCCCTCTTGGACTAGAATCCTACGAGCAGTACTTC. It is translated as CASSPLGLESYEQYF.

This clone was recorded once. The chain employs TRBV5-4 and TRBJ1-5, with TRBD1 identical over 8 bases. This CDR3 region has 14 residues. V lost 2 bases to trimming and J lost 5 bases; unmatched junction nucleotides: 3. Germline lookup yields CDR1 SGHNT and CDR2 YYREEE (reference sequence). The CDR3, as DNA: TGTGCCAGCAGCTTCGGACAGGGCTATCAGCCCCAGCATTTT. It encodes CASSFGQGYQPQHF.

CDR3 sequence (DNA): TGTGCCAGCGGACCGGCGGCTAGCGGGAGGGACGAGCAGTACTTC. Amino acids: CASGPAASGRDEQYF. The rearrangement uses TRBV6-5 and TRBJ2-7; TRBD2 matches 12 bases. The CDR3 sequence is 15 residues long. The ends lost 8 bases at V and 5 bases at J; junction bases unmatched: 10. Germline-derived CDR1 and CDR2 are MNHEY and SVGAGI.

The CDR3 bases are TGCGCCAGCAGCGGCTTGGACTTCCTGTATGGCTACACCTTC. Translation gives CASSGLDFLYGYTF. The rearrangement joins TRBV10-1 to TRBJ1-2; D is ambiguous. Germline CDR1 and CDR2: WNHNN and SYGVQD (reference sequence). The CDR3 extends over 14 amino acids. Trimming shortened V by 6 bases and J by 5 bases, and 16 bases separated the two germline ends.